This T cell receptor (beta chain) was profiled in a study of response to subunit inactivated influenza vaccine. Each CDR3 protein gets one entry after TCRdb re-called the RT-PCR reads with MiXCR. The sample includes about half a million distinct CDR3 sequences, around 8% seen only once; the top ten take 13%. In the case of this clonotype: Its specificity is not known.

Whole-study results and caveats: That few new T cells are recruited by each seasonal influenza vaccination was the authors' suggestion.

V was clipped by 2 bases and J by 3 bases; unmatched bases: 8. Germline CDR1 is MGHRA and CDR2 is YSYEKL. The CDR3 length is 17 residues. The chain links TRBV4-1 to TRBJ2-3; 10 positions match TRBD2. Here the sequenced sample was PBMCs from blood, taken approximately 25 months after vaccination. The sequence came from a man aged 50 to 75 who received an inactivated influenza vaccine. The CDR3 nucleotides read TGCGCCAGCAGCCAACCGCCGGGACTAGCGCAGACAGATACGCAGTATTTT. It codes for CASSQPPGLAQTDTQYF.